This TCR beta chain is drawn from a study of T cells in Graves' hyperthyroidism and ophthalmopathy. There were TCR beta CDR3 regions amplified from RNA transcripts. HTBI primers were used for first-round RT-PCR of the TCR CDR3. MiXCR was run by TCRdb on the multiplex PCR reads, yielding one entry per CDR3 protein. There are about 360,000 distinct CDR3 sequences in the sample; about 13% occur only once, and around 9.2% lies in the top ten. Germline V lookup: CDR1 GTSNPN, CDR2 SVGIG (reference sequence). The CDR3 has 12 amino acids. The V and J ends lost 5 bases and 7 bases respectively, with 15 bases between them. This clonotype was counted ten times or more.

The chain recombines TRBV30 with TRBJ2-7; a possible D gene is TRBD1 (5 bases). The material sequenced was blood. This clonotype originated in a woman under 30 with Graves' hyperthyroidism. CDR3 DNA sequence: TGTGCCTGGGACAGTGGCTATAGGGAGCAGTACTTC. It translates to CAWDSGYREQYF.